The TCR beta chain under discussion was sequenced for a study of shared clonotypes between healthy human individuals. CDR1 and CDR2 (germline): SEHNR, FQNEAQ (reference sequence). The junction had 10 bases not matched to a gene; V was cut back by 2 bases and J by 9 bases. The CDR3 length is 16 residues. Positive CCR7 selection of CD45RO-negative cells yielded the naive CD8 cells, and terminally differentiated effector memory CD45RA+ cells were excluded. Assay used: immunoSEQ multiplex PCR; TCRdb lists only in-frame clones, some missing. Of approximately 840,000 clones in the sample, 90% to 98% were seen once.

This clonotype was obtained from a young man in good health. The sequenced sample was naive CD8+ T cells sorted from blood. The chain has TRBV7-9 and TRBJ2-1; TRBD1 aligns across 10 bases. The CDR3 is CASSLPTGQGRGEQFF. Written as DNA, the CDR3 is TGTGCCAGCAGCTTACCCACGGGACAGGGGAGGGGTGAGCAGTTCTTC.